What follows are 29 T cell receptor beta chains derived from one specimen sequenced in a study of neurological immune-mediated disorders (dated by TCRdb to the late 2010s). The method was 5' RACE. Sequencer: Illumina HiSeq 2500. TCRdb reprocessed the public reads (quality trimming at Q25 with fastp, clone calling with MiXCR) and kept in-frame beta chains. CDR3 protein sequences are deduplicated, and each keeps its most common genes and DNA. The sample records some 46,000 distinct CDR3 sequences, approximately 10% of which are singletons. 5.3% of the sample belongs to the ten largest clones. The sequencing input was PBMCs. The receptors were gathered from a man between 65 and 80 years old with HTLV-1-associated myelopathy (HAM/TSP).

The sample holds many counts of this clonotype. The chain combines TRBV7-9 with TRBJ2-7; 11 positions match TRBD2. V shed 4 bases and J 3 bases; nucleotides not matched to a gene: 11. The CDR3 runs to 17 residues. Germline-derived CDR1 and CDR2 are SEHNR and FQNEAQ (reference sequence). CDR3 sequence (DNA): TGTGCCAGCAGCTCAAACGGCGGACTAGCGGGCCTCTACGAGCAGTACTTC. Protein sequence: CASSSNGGLAGLYEQYF.

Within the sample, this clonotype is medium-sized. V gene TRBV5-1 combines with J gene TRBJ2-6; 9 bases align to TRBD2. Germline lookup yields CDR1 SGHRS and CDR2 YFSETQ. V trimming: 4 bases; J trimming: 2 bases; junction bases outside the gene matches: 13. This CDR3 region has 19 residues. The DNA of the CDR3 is TGCGCCAGCAGCCCAGGATTAGCGGGAGCCCCGACTGGGGCCAACGTCCTGACTTTC. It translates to CASSPGLAGAPTGANVLTF.

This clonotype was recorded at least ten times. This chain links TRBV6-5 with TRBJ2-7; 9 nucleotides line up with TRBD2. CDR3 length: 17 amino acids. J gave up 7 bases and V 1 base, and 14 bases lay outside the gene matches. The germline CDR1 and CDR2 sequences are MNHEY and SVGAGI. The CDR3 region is CASSYYLAGATRREQYF. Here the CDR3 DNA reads TGTGCCAGCAGTTACTATTTAGCGGGAGCTACCCGTCGGGAGCAGTACTTC.

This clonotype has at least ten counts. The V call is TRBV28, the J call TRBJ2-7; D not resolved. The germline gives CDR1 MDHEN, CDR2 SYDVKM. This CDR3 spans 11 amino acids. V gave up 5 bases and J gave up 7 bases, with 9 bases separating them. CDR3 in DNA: TGTGCCAGCAGTACAACGGAGGAGCAGTACTTC. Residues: CASSTTEEQYF.

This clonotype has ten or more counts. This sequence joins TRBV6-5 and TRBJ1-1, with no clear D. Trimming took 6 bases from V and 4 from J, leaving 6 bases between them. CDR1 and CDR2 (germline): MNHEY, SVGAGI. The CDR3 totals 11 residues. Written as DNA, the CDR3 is TGTGCCAGCAGCAGCCTCACTGAAGCTTTCTTT. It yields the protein CASSSLTEAFF.

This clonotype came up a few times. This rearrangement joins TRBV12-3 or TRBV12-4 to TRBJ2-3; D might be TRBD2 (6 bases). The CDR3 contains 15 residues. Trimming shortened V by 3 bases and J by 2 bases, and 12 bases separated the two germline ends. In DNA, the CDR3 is TGTGCCAGCAGTTTTAGGGCGGGATCCACAGATACGCAGTATTTT. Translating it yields CASSFRAGSTDTQYF.

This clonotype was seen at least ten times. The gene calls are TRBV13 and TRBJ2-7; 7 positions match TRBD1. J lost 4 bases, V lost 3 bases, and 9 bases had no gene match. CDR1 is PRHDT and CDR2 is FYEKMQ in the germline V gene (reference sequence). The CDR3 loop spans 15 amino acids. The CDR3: CASSFRQGKRYEQYF. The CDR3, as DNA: TGTGCCAGCAGCTTCCGACAGGGTAAAAGGTACGAGCAGTACTTC.

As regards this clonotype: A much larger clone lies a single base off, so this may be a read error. The CDR3 DNA reads TGTGCCAGCTCACCTCAGCGGTCAAGCACAGATATGCAGTATTTT. Its protein is CASSPQRSSTDMQYF. V usage is TRBV18 and J usage is TRBJ2-3; a possible D gene is TRBD2 (5 bases). CDR3 length: 15 amino acids. The germline V gene encodes CDR1 KGHSH and CDR2 LQKENI.

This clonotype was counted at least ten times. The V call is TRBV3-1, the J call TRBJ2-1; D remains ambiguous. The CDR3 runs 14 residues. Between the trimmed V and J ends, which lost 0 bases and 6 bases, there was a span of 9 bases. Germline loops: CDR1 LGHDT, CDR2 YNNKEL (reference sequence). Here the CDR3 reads CASSQDGSFNEQFF. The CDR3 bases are TGTGCCAGCAGCCAAGATGGTAGCTTCAATGAGCAGTTCTTC.

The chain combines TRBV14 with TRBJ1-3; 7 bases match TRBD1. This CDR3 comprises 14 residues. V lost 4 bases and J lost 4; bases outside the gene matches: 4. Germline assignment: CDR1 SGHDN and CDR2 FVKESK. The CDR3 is CASSRTGTGNTIYF. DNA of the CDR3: TGTGCCAGCAGCCGGACAGGAACCGGAAACACCATATATTTT.

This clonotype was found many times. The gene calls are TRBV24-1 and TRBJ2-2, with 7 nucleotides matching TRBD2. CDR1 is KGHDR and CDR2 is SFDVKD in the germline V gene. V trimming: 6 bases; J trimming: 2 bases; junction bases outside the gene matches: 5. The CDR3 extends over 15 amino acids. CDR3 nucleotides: TGTGCCACCAGTATTAGCGGGTTTAACACCGGGGAGCTGTTTTTT. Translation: CATSISGFNTGELFF.

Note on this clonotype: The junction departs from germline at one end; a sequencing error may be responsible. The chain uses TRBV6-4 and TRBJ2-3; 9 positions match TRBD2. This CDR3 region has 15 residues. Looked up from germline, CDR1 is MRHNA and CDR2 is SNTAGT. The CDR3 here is CASSDEREATDKQYF. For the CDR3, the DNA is TGTGCCAGCAGTGACGAGCGGGAGGCTACAGATAAGCAGTATTTT.

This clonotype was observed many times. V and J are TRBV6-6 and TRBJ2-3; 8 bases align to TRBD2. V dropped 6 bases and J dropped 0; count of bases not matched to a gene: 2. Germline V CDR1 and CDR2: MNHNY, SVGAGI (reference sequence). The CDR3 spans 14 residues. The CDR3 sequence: CASRKRESTDTQYF. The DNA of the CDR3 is TGTGCCAGCAGGAAGCGGGAGAGCACAGATACGCAGTATTTT.

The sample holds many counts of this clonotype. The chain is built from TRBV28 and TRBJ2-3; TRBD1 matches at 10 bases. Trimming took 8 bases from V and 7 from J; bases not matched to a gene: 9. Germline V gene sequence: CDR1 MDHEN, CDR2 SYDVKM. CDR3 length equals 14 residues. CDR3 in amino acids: CASQGQGFPYTQYF. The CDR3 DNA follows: TGTGCCAGCCAGGGACAGGGGTTCCCATATACGCAGTATTTT.

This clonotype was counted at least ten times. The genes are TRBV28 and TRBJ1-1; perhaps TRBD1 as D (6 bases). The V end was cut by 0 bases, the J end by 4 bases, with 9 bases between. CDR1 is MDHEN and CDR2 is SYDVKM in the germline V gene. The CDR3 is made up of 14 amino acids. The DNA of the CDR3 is TGTGCCAGCAGTTTATGGCAGGGGAGCACTGAAGCTTTCTTT. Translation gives CASSLWQGSTEAFF.

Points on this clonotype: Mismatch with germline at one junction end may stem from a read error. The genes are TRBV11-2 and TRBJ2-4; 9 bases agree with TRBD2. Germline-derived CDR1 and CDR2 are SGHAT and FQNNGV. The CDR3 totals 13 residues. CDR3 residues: CASGRLAGYIQNF. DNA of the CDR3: TGTGCCAGCGGGCGGCTAGCGGGATACATTCAGAACTTT.

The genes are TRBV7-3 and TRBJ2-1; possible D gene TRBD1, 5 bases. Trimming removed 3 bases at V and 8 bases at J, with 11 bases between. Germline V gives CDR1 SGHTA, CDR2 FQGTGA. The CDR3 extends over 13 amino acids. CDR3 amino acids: CASSFGAGYEQFF. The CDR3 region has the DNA TGTGCCAGCAGCTTTGGGGCCGGCTATGAGCAGTTCTTC.

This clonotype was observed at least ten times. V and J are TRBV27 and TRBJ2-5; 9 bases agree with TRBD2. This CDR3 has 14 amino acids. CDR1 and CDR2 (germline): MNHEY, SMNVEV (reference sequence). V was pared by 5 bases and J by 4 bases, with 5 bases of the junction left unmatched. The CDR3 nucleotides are TGTGCCAGCAGTCCTCGCGGGGGGGCAGAGACCCAGTACTTC. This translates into CASSPRGGAETQYF.

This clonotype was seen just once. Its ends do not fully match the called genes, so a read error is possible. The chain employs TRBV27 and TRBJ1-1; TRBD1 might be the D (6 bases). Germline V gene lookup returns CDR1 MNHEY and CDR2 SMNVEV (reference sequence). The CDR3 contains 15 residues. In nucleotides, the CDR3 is TGTGCCAGCAGTTTTAGACAGGCTTGGAGCGCTGAAGCTTACTTT. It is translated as CASSFRQAWSAEAYF.

CDR3 protein: CASSQVYGGRGYTF. The DNA of the CDR3 is TGTGCCAGCAGCCAAGTTTACGGCGGGAGGGGCTACACCTTC. The chain is built from TRBV14 and TRBJ1-2; D uncertain. Germline-derived CDR1 and CDR2 are SGHDN and FVKESK. Trimming took off 1 base at V and 8 bases at J, with 14 bases between the two ends. CDR3 length: 14 residues.

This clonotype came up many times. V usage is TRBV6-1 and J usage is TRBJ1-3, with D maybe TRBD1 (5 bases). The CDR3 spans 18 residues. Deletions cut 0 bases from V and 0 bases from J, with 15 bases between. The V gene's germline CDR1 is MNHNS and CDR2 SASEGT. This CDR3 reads CASSEARDGVHSGNTIYF. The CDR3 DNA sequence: TGTGCCAGCAGTGAAGCGCGGGACGGGGTTCACTCTGGAAACACCATATATTTT.

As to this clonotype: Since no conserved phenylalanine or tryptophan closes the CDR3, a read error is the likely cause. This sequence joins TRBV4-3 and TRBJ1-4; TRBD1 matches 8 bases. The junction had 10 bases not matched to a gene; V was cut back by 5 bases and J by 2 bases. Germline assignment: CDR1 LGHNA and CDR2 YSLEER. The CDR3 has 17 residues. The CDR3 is CASSSFPGQATNEKLFV. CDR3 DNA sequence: TGCGCCAGCAGCTCCTTCCCGGGACAGGCTACTAATGAAAAACTGTTTGTT.

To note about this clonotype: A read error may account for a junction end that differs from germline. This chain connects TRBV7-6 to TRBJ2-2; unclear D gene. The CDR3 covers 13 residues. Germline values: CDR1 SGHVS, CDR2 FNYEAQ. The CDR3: CVSSLKETRELFF. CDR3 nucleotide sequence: TGTGTCAGCAGCTTAAAAGAAACCAGGGAGCTGTTTTTT.

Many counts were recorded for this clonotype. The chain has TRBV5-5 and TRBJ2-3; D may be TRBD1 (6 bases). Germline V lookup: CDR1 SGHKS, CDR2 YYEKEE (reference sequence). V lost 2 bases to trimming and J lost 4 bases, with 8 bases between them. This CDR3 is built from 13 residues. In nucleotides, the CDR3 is TGTGCCAGCAGCTTACAGGGCGCAGATACGCAGTATTTT. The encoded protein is CASSLQGADTQYF.

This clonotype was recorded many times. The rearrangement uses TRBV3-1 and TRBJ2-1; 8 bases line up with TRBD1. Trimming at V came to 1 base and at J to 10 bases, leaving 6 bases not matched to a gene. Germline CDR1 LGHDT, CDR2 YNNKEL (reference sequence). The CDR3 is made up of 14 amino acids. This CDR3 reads CASSQAGTGSEQFF. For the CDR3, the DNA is TGTGCCAGCAGCCAAGCCGGGACAGGTTCCGAGCAGTTCTTC.

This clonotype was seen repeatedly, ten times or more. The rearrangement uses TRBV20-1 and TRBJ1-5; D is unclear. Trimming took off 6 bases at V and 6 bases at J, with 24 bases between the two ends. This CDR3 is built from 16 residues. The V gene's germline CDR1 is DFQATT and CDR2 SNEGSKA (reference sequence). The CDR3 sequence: CSAPGEDGFLRQPQHF. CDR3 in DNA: TGCAGTGCCCCCGGGGAGGACGGGTTTCTGCGTCAGCCCCAGCATTTT.

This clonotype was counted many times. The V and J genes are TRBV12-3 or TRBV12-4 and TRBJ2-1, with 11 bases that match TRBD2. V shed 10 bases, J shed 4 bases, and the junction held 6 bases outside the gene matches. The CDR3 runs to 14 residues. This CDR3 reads CAIRGTSGYNEQFF. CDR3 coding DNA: TGTGCCATCCGGGGGACTAGCGGATACAATGAGCAGTTCTTC.

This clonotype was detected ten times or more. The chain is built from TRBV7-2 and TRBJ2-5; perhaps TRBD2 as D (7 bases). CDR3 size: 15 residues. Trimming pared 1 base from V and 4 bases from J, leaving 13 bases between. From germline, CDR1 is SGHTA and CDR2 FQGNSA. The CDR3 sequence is CASSLDPRGGETQYF. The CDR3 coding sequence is TGTGCCAGCAGCTTAGATCCTAGGGGGGGAGAGACCCAGTACTTC.

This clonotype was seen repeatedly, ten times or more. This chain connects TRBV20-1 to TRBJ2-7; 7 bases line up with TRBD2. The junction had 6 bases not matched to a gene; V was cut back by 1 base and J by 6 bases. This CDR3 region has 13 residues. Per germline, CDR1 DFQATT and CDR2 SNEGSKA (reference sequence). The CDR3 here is CSARGGGRGEQYF. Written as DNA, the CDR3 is TGCAGTGCTAGAGGGGGGGGTCGTGGCGAGCAGTACTTC.